Sequencing of this T cell receptor (beta chain) was carried out in a study of post-analysis software for immune sequencing data. Study-wide results and caveats: F measure showed strong co-clustering of same-batch samples.

TCR beta cDNA libraries had unique molecular identifiers. TCRdb independently ran MiXCR on the PCR reads; one entry per CDR3 protein. The repertoire has 820,000 or so distinct CDR3 sequences, roughly 50% of them found once; the top ten carry approximately 4.4%. Of note for this clonotype: The antigen is not known.

The sequence came from a girl between 10 and 17 years old with multiple sclerosis. Sequenced: blood.

The CDR3 is CAIRGGTYNEQFF. The CDR3, as DNA: TGTGCCATCAGGGGTGGTACCTACAATGAGCAGTTCTTC. V usage is TRBV10-3 and J usage is TRBJ2-1, with D unclear. CDR3 length: 13 amino acids. The germline V gene encodes CDR1 ENHRY and CDR2 SYGVKD. Trimming left V 6 bases short and J 2 bases short, with 8 bases between.